One sample yielded the 22 T cell receptor beta chains listed below, sequenced in a study of T-cell reconstitution after alpha-beta-depleted transplantation in children (dated by TCRdb to the mid-2010s). The library came from PCR. Sequencing was carried out with an Illumina HiSeq 2500. TCR library preparation used molecular barcoding, with unique molecular identifiers applied to normalize quantification of the TCRbeta repertoire. TCRdb trimmed the raw reads at Q25, called clones with MiXCR and kept productive beta chains. Each entry merges the rows of one CDR3 protein and shows their most common DNA and genes. For this sample there are fewer than 400,000 distinct CDR3 sequences; around 21% appear just once. Jointly, the top ten make up 3.8% of the sample. Sequenced material: PBMCs from the stem cell graft donor, taken from the stem cell graft. Receptor source: a human donor who donated a stem cell graft to a child with acute myeloid leukemia.

The rearrangement joins TRBV7-3 to TRBJ2-1; 11 bases fit TRBD2. The CDR3 covers 17 residues. The ends lost 2 bases at V and 9 bases at J; junction bases unmatched: 12. Germline V gene data show CDR1 as SGHTA and CDR2 as FQGTGA. DNA for the CDR3: TGTGCCAGCAGCTTATGGGGCCTACTAGCGGGAGACTCTGAGCAGTTCTTC. It encodes CASSLWGLLAGDSEQFF.

There are a few counts of this clonotype. V gene TRBV2 combines with J gene TRBJ2-2; 8 nucleotides agree with TRBD2. Looked up from germline, CDR1 is SNHLY and CDR2 is FYNNEI. V lost 3 bases, J lost 4 bases, and 7 bases stayed unmatched. The CDR3 is 16 residues long. The CDR3: CASSDGVSGTTGELFF. As DNA, the CDR3 is TGTGCCAGCAGTGACGGAGTTAGCGGGACCACCGGGGAGCTGTTTTTT.

This clonotype was counted between two and nine times. V usage is TRBV7-9 and J usage is TRBJ2-7; TRBD2 might be the D (5 bases). Germline CDR1 is SEHNR and CDR2 is FQNEAQ (reference sequence). V was cut by 4 bases and J by 3 bases, with 13 bases left in between. CDR3 length equals 14 residues. The CDR3 sequence: CASSSRRPDYEQYF. The CDR3 region has the DNA TGTGCCAGCAGCTCGAGGAGGCCAGACTACGAGCAGTACTTC.

This clonotype was found many times. The chain has TRBV4-3 and TRBJ2-1; the match to TRBD2 covers 7 bases. The V gene's germline CDR1 is LGHNA and CDR2 YSLEER. V lost 0 bases and J lost 9; bases outside the gene matches: 8. There are 15 residues in the CDR3. The CDR3 is CASSQDRRLALEQFF. The CDR3 region has the DNA TGCGCCAGCAGCCAAGACAGACGACTAGCCCTTGAGCAGTTCTTC.

Of note for this clonotype: Being one base from a much bigger clone, this may be a read error. Without the conserved terminal phenylalanine or tryptophan, this CDR3 likely stems from a read error. CDR3 loop: CSAREYPGTGANQPQHC. CDR3 nucleotides: TGCAGTGCTAGGGAATATCCCGGGACAGGAGCTAATCAGCCCCAGCATTGT. The chain joins TRBV20-1 to TRBJ1-5; 8 bases fit TRBD1. Germline CDR1 DFQATT, CDR2 SNEGSKA (reference sequence). The CDR3 is 17 amino acids. The junction had 14 bases not matched to a gene; V was cut back by 3 bases and J by 4 bases.

This clonotype has a single count. A read error may produce the germline difference seen at one junction end. The CDR3 region has the DNA TGTGCCAGCGGTTTATCTTCGGGACAGGTCCTTTACAATGAGCAGTTCTTC. Its protein is CASGLSSGQVLYNEQFF. The chain has TRBV12-3 or TRBV12-4 and TRBJ2-1, with 8 nucleotides matching TRBD1. This CDR3 comprises 17 residues.

The CDR3 loop is CASSGRGGSYEQYF. The CDR3 DNA is TGTGCCAGTAGTGGCAGGGGAGGATCCTACGAGCAGTACTTC. The V and J genes are TRBV19 and TRBJ2-7, with D perhaps being TRBD1 or TRBD2 (6 bases each). CDR3 length equals 14 residues. Germline CDR1 reads LNHDA; CDR2 reads SQIVND (reference sequence). The germline V and J ends were trimmed by 5 bases and 1 base, with 12 bases remaining between them.

V and J are TRBV27 and TRBJ2-7; tentative D call: TRBD2 (7 bases). The CDR3 runs to 14 residues. The V gene lost 3 bases and the J gene lost 4 bases, with 13 bases spanning the gap. CDR1 is MNHEY and CDR2 is SMNVEV in the germline V gene (reference sequence). The CDR3 sequence is CASSFQGGEYEQYF. CDR3 sequence (DNA): TGTGCCAGCAGTTTCCAAGGGGGGGAATACGAGCAGTACTTC.

CDR3 in amino acids: CATSRALSLDGYTF. CDR3 sequence (DNA): TGTGCCACCAGCAGGGCATTGAGTCTTGATGGCTACACCTTC. The V gene is TRBV15, the J gene TRBJ1-2; D gene unclear. Germline CDR1 is LNHNV and CDR2 is YYDKDF (reference sequence). The CDR3 length is 14 residues. Deletions cut 3 bases from V and 6 bases from J, with 14 bases between.

The chain has TRBV20-1 and TRBJ1-5; a possible D gene is TRBD1 (6 bases). The CDR3 contains 16 residues. Germline loops: CDR1 DFQATT, CDR2 SNEGSKA (reference sequence). The germline V and J ends were trimmed by 1 base and 0 bases, with 13 bases remaining between them. This CDR3 reads CSARVPQGSSNQPQHF. In DNA form, the CDR3 reads TGCAGTGCTAGAGTTCCGCAGGGGTCTAGCAATCAGCCCCAGCATTTT.

This clonotype was recorded at least ten times. The chain couples TRBV20-1 to TRBJ1-5; 8 bases match TRBD1. Germline V lookup: CDR1 DFQATT, CDR2 SNEGSKA (reference sequence). V lost 2 bases to trimming and J lost 2 bases; unmatched junction nucleotides: 2. The CDR3 is made up of 14 amino acids. The CDR3 protein is CSARQGAGNQPQHF. As DNA, the CDR3 is TGCAGTGCTAGACAGGGGGCAGGCAATCAGCCCCAGCATTTT.

V and J are TRBV12-3 or TRBV12-4 and TRBJ1-1, with 10 bases lining up with TRBD1. V was pared by 3 bases and J by 1 base, with 5 bases of the junction left unmatched. The CDR3 consists of 16 residues. DNA for the CDR3: TGTGCCAGCAGTTTTCGGACAGGGGGGCAGAACACTGAAGCTTTCTTT. Translating it yields CASSFRTGGQNTEAFF.

This clonotype was seen only a few times. The chain combines TRBV27 with TRBJ2-1; 9 bases agree with TRBD2. The germline V gene has CDR1 MNHEY and CDR2 SMNVEV (reference sequence). Trimming cost V 5 bases and J 7 bases; bases outside gene matches: 12. The length of the CDR3 is 16 residues. The DNA for the CDR3 is TGTGCCAGCAGTGGCGCGGGAGGGCCGGGTTTGAATGAGCAGTTCTTC. Its translation is CASSGAGGPGLNEQFF.

The rearrangement joins TRBV24-1 to TRBJ2-5; 8 bases match TRBD1. Germline V gene sequence: CDR1 KGHDR, CDR2 SFDVKD. The V segment lost 7 bases and the J segment 4 bases; nucleotides outside the gene matches: 10. The CDR3 spans 15 residues. Written as DNA, the CDR3 is TGTGCCACCAGCCCCAGGACAGGGCGAGGAGAGACCCAGTACTTC. Translation gives CATSPRTGRGETQYF.

Many counts were recorded for this clonotype. V gene TRBV12-3 or TRBV12-4 combines with J gene TRBJ1-2; TRBD1 matches 10 bases. The V gene end was trimmed by 6 bases and the J gene end by 8 bases; junction bases not matched to a gene: 9. There are 14 residues in the CDR3. This chain's CDR3 is CASSPPGQGKGYTF. DNA of the CDR3: TGTGCCAGCAGCCCCCCGGGACAGGGGAAGGGCTACACCTTC.

The gene calls are TRBV5-6 and TRBJ2-1; the D gene is possibly TRBD2 (5 bases). This CDR3 has 15 residues. From germline, CDR1 is SGHDT and CDR2 YYEEEE. V lost 1 base and J lost 7, with 15 bases in between. The CDR3 region has the DNA TGTGCCAGCAGCTTGTACCTACTAGTTTTGAATGAGCAGTTCTTC. Its protein is CASSLYLLVLNEQFF.

This clonotype was detected only a few times. The gene calls are TRBV6-1 and TRBJ2-1, with 8 bases that match TRBD2. Germline values: CDR1 MNHNS, CDR2 SASEGT. V was pared by 6 bases and J by 3 bases, with 4 bases of the junction left unmatched. The CDR3 contains 14 residues. CDR3 sequence reads: CASRREGGYNEQFF. CDR3 in DNA: TGTGCCAGCAGACGGGAGGGCGGCTACAATGAGCAGTTCTTC.

V and J are TRBV12-3 or TRBV12-4 and TRBJ1-5, with D possibly matching TRBD1 (5 bases). V lost 8 bases, J lost 3 bases, and 11 bases lay in between. This CDR3 has 13 residues. The CDR3 DNA sequence: TGTGCCAGCTCTGGGGCTCTCAATCAGCCCCAGCATTTT. Translating gives CASSGALNQPQHF.

V and J are TRBV24-1 and TRBJ2-1; 7 nucleotides match TRBD2. The ends lost 4 bases at V and 7 bases at J; junction bases unmatched: 12. From germline, CDR1 is KGHDR and CDR2 SFDVKD. CDR3 size: 16 residues. This CDR3 reads CATSENGTTLGNEQFF. In DNA, the CDR3 is TGTGCCACCAGTGAAAACGGGACTACCCTTGGTAATGAGCAGTTCTTC.

The genes are TRBV29-1 and TRBJ2-1; 10 nucleotides agree with TRBD2. The ends lost 7 bases at V and 8 bases at J; junction bases unmatched: 26. Germline-derived CDR1 and CDR2 are SQVTM and ANQGSEA. The CDR3 spans 19 residues. In DNA form, the CDR3 reads TGCAGCGCCCTAATTCGACGGGTGACTCCTAGCGGGAGTAAGGATGAGCAGTTCTTC. It is translated as CSALIRRVTPSGSKDEQFF.

In this sample, this clonotype turned up many times. The V and J genes are TRBV20-1 and TRBJ2-3; 13 positions agree with TRBD2. Germline CDR1 is DFQATT and CDR2 is SNEGSKA (reference sequence). Trimming cost V 5 bases and J 0 bases; bases outside gene matches: 11. The CDR3 has 18 amino acids. CDR3 sequence: CSAPLGTSGTSSTDTQYF. Here the CDR3 DNA reads TGCAGTGCTCCCCTGGGGACTAGCGGGACCTCCAGCACAGATACGCAGTATTTT.

This chain uses TRBV15 with TRBJ2-7; 8 bases match TRBD2. After removal of 4 bases from V and 4 bases from J, the junction contained 12 bases not matched to a gene. The CDR3 has 16 residues. Germline-derived CDR1 and CDR2 are LNHNV and YYDKDF (reference sequence). The CDR3 protein is CATSTTHSGGPYEQYF. The CDR3 coding sequence is TGTGCCACCAGCACCACACATTCGGGAGGGCCTTACGAGCAGTACTTC. The variable domain in full, completed from reference TRBV15 and TRBJ2-7, reads DAMVIQNPRYQVTQFGKPVTLSCSQTLNHNVMYWYQQKSSQAPKLLFHYYDKDFNNEADTPDNFQSRRPNTSFCFLDIRSPGLGDTAMYLCATSTTHSGGPYEQYFGPGTRLTVT.